The 26 T cell receptor beta chains below come from one sample, sequenced in a study of blood T cell repertoires in COVID-19. Here immunoSEQ multiplex PCR was the method, and the copy in TCRdb shows in-frame clones only, minus some. The sample has approximately 48,000 clones, around 85% seen once. The sample taken for sequencing was peripheral blood. The receptors here all came from a man between 60 and 75 years old with acute or convalescent COVID-19.

The chain joins TRBV2 to TRBJ1-5; 7 bases line up with TRBD1. CDR3 size: 14 residues. The germline gives CDR1 SNHLY, CDR2 FYNNEI. Trimming at V came to 6 bases and at J to 3 bases, leaving 5 bases not matched to a gene. The CDR3 here is CASSEQGPNQPQHF. The CDR3 nucleotides read TGTGCCAGCAGCGAACAGGGGCCCAATCAGCCCCAGCATTTT.

This chain joins TRBV27 and TRBJ2-3; a weak D match, TRBD1 (5 bases). V was trimmed by 2 bases and J by 6 bases, leaving 9 bases between them. From germline, CDR1 is MNHEY and CDR2 SMNVEV (reference sequence). This CDR3 is built from 13 residues. CDR3 bases: TGTGCCAGCAGTTTAAGGGGTCCTGATACGCAGTATTTT. Amino acid sequence: CASSLRGPDTQYF.

V usage is TRBV11-2 and J usage is TRBJ2-3; 10 bases match TRBD2. CDR1 is SGHAT, CDR2 FQNNGV, per germline. V dropped 2 bases and J dropped 2; count of bases not matched to a gene: 4. The CDR3 totals 16 residues. DNA for the CDR3: TGTGCCAGCAGCTTACGAGCGGGAGGGTACACAGATACGCAGTATTTT. It translates to CASSLRAGGYTDTQYF.

Only a few counts were recorded for this clone. The gene calls are TRBV27 and TRBJ2-1, with TRBD2 matching 10 bases. Germline values: CDR1 MNHEY, CDR2 SMNVEV (reference sequence). V lost 6 bases, J lost 3 bases, and 5 bases stayed unmatched. The CDR3 is made up of 15 amino acids. The DNA of the CDR3 is TGTGCCAGCAGCTCTAGCGGGAGTATCTACAATGAGCAGTTCTTC. Translating gives CASSSSGSIYNEQFF.

This chain links TRBV14 with TRBJ1-6, with D uncertain. Germline V gene data show CDR1 as SGHDN and CDR2 as FVKESK. This CDR3 is built from 14 residues. V gave up 6 bases and J gave up 0 bases, with 6 bases separating them. The chain's CDR3 is CASRPGSYNSPLHF. CDR3 nucleotides: TGTGCCAGCAGGCCAGGCTCCTATAATTCACCCCTCCACTTT.

This clone has only one observation. The CDR3 DNA reads as TGCGCCAGCAGCTCTAGCGGGAGAACCTACAATGAGCAGTTCTTC. Its protein product is CASSSSGRTYNEQFF. J is TRBJ2-1 and V is TRBV5-1, with TRBD2 matching 10 bases. Germline loops: CDR1 SGHRS, CDR2 YFSETQ. The CDR3 spans 15 residues. Trimming at V came to 3 bases and at J to 2 bases, leaving 2 bases not matched to a gene.

There are a few counts of this clone. Different DNA sequences within this sample yield the same CDR3. This sequence joins TRBV5-4 and TRBJ2-7; no firm D call. The CDR3 is 12 amino acids. Looked up from germline, CDR1 is SGHNT and CDR2 is YYREEE (reference sequence). Trimming cost V 0 bases and J 2 bases, with 3 bases left between them. CDR3 nucleotide sequence: TGTGCCAGCAGCTTGGACACCTACGAGCAGTACTTC. As protein: CASSLDTYEQYF.

The gene calls are TRBV7-8 and TRBJ1-1; D unresolved. The CDR3 is 16 residues long. V lost 2 bases and J 0 bases, leaving 13 bases between the germline ends. Germline CDR1 and CDR2: SGHVS and FQNEAQ. CDR3 sequence: CASSLQQPFMNTEAFF. Written as DNA, the CDR3 is TGTGCCAGCAGCTTACAACAGCCGTTCATGAACACTGAAGCTTTCTTT.

The V gene is TRBV25-1, the J gene TRBJ2-7; a possible D gene is TRBD1 (6 bases). CDR1 and CDR2 (germline): MGHDK, SYGVNS. The CDR3 runs to 14 residues. V lost 6 bases, J lost 0 bases, and 12 bases lay in between. The CDR3, as DNA: TGTGCCAGCAGCCCCAGACAGGCCTCCTACGAGCAGTACTTC. Translated: CASSPRQASYEQYF.

The chain combines TRBV27 with TRBJ2-1; 8 positions match TRBD2. Trimming at V came to 7 bases and at J to 3 bases, leaving 14 bases not matched to a gene. Germline V CDR1 and CDR2: MNHEY, SMNVEV (reference sequence). The CDR3 is 17 residues long. The CDR3 region is CASTPTVLAAIYNEQFF. The CDR3 DNA sequence: TGTGCCAGCACCCCGACAGTACTAGCGGCGATCTACAATGAGCAGTTCTTC.

The chain's CDR3 is CASSLGQGLGVGNTIYF. As DNA, the CDR3 is TGTGCCAGCAGCTTAGGACAGGGTTTGGGAGTTGGAAACACCATATATTTT. V and J are TRBV7-9 and TRBJ1-3, with 7 bases identical to TRBD1. Per germline, CDR1 SEHNR and CDR2 FQNEAQ (reference sequence). This CDR3 spans 17 amino acids. The J segment lost 3 bases and the V segment lost 1 base, leaving 9 bases of the junction unmatched.

The CDR3: CASSSSQGNEQFF. In nucleotides, the CDR3 is TGTGCCAGCAGCTCGTCCCAGGGAAATGAGCAGTTCTTC. The V call is TRBV7-2, the J call TRBJ2-1; possibly TRBD1 for D (5 bases). This CDR3 is built from 13 residues. Trimming cost V 4 bases and J 7 bases, with 11 bases left between them. Looked up from germline, CDR1 is SGHTA and CDR2 is FQGNSA.

The rearrangement joins TRBV9 to TRBJ1-1, with D possibly TRBD1 on 5 matching bases. V lost 0 bases and J 4 bases, leaving 16 bases between the germline ends. CDR3 length: 16 residues. Looked up from germline, CDR1 is SGDLS and CDR2 is YYNGEE. CDR3 region: CASSVGSGGFSTEAFF. The CDR3, as DNA: TGTGCCAGCAGCGTAGGGTCGGGGGGGTTCAGCACTGAAGCTTTCTTT.

This clone came up a few times. This sequence joins TRBV5-1 and TRBJ2-3; D not resolved. The CDR3 extends over 13 amino acids. The germline V and J ends were trimmed by 4 bases and 3 bases, with 9 bases remaining between them. CDR1 and CDR2 (germline): SGHRS, YFSETQ. CDR3 residues: CASSLTTTDTQYF. Here the CDR3 DNA reads TGCGCCAGCAGCCTAACTACGACAGATACGCAGTATTTT. The full variable domain, in which reference TRBV5-1 and TRBJ2-3 provide the parts outside the CDR3, is KAGVTQTPRYLIKTRGQQVTLSCSPISGHRSVSWYQQTPGQGLQFLFEYFSETQRNKGNFPGRFSGRQFSNSRSEMNVSTLELGDSALYLCASSLTTTDTQYFGPGTRLTVL.

V and J are TRBV30 and TRBJ2-1; 11 bases agree with TRBD2. The germline CDR1 and CDR2 sequences are GTSNPN and SVGIG (reference sequence). The CDR3 loop spans 15 amino acids. The V and J ends lost 2 bases and 4 bases, in that order; junction bases with no gene match: 4. CDR3 coding DNA: TGTGCCTGGAGTCGGGGGACTAGCGGATACAATGAGCAGTTCTTC. Its protein product is CAWSRGTSGYNEQFF. The full variable domain, completed using reference TRBV30 and TRBJ2-1, is SQTIHQWPATLVQPVGSPLSLECTVEGTSNPNLYWYRQAAGRGLQLLFYSVGIGQISSEVPQNLSASRPQDRQFILSSKKLLLSDSGFYLCAWSRGTSGYNEQFFGPGTRLTVL.

The V call is TRBV24-1, the J call TRBJ2-2, with D possibly being TRBD2 (5 bases). This CDR3 region has 13 residues. Trimming shortened V by 9 bases and J by 4 bases, and 11 bases separated the two germline ends. Germline CDR1 reads KGHDR; CDR2 reads SFDVKD. CDR3 amino acids: CATHSGGTGELFF. The CDR3 DNA reads TGTGCCACCCATTCCGGAGGCACCGGGGAGCTGTTTTTT.

V usage is TRBV5-4 and J usage is TRBJ1-2, with D perhaps matching TRBD1 (6 bases). The germline V gene has CDR1 SGHNT and CDR2 YYREEE (reference sequence). CDR3 length: 13 residues. V lost 4 bases, J lost 8 bases, and 15 bases lay in between. In DNA form, the CDR3 reads TGTGCCAGCAGCCCCCGCGAGGACAGCGGCTACACCTTC. Residues: CASSPREDSGYTF.

V usage is TRBV11-3 and J usage is TRBJ2-1; 9 bases are a match to TRBD2. Germline V gives CDR1 SGHNT, CDR2 YENEEA. With 0 bases clipped from V and 8 bases from J, the junction kept 2 bases outside the gene matches. There are 14 residues in the CDR3. The CDR3 here is CASSLERGGDEQFF. DNA for the CDR3: TGTGCCAGCAGCTTAGAGCGGGGGGGAGATGAGCAGTTCTTC.

The chain couples TRBV7-3 to TRBJ2-5; D is ambiguous. The CDR3 is 13 residues long. The V gene lost 3 bases and the J gene lost 2 bases, with 7 bases spanning the gap. Germline V CDR1 and CDR2: SGHTA, FQGTGA. The CDR3 loop is CASSFGRQETQYF. DNA of the CDR3: TGTGCCAGCAGCTTTGGCAGGCAAGAGACCCAGTACTTC.

V and J are TRBV15 and TRBJ1-1, with D possibly being TRBD1 (6 bases). This CDR3 has 15 residues. CDR1 is LNHNV, CDR2 YYDKDF, per germline (reference sequence). V was shortened by 2 bases and J by 10 bases, with 20 bases between the two germline ends. The CDR3 sequence is CATSRNVDRTGGAFF. Written as DNA, the CDR3 is TGTGCCACCAGCAGAAATGTTGACAGGACGGGAGGAGCTTTCTTT.

This chain links TRBV10-3 with TRBJ1-1; D gene uncertain. The germline CDR1 and CDR2 sequences are ENHRY and SYGVKD. V was shortened by 2 bases and J by 2 bases, with 15 bases between the two germline ends. There are 16 residues in the CDR3. The DNA of the CDR3 is TGTGCCATCAGTGAGCCCTTGGGCGGGGTAAACACTGAAGCTTTCTTT. The encoded protein is CAISEPLGGVNTEAFF.

This sequence joins TRBV5-3 and TRBJ2-7; 7 nucleotides match TRBD1. TRBV5-3 qualifies as an ORF whose function is uncertain. The CDR3 covers 13 residues. Trimming removed 4 bases from V and 2 bases from J; junction bases left unmatched: 3. CDR3 in amino acids: CARSHTGAYEQYF. The CDR3 DNA sequence: TGTGCCAGAAGCCACACAGGGGCCTACGAGCAGTACTTC.

J is TRBJ2-2 and V is TRBV7-3; 10 nucleotides align to TRBD2. Germline V gene lookup returns CDR1 SGHTA and CDR2 FQGTGA. The CDR3 runs to 15 residues. The V segment lost 1 base and the J segment 8 bases; nucleotides outside the gene matches: 4. In DNA, the CDR3 is TGTGCCAGCAGCTTAAGCCTAGCGGGAGTGGGGGAGCTGTTTTTT. This translates into CASSLSLAGVGELFF.

The chain is built from TRBV10-3 and TRBJ1-2; 9 bases match TRBD1. The germline gives CDR1 ENHRY, CDR2 SYGVKD. Unmatched junction bases numbered 3, after V lost 4 bases and J lost 6 bases. The CDR3 is made up of 13 amino acids. The CDR3 reads CAISGTGGDGYTF. For the CDR3, the DNA is TGTGCCATCAGTGGAACAGGGGGCGATGGCTACACCTTC.

The V gene is TRBV15, the J gene TRBJ1-5; D is unclear. The CDR3 spans 16 residues. Germline V lookup: CDR1 LNHNV, CDR2 YYDKDF (reference sequence). Trimming pared 0 bases from V and 6 bases from J, leaving 15 bases between. As DNA, the CDR3 is TGTGCCACCAGCAGAGATCTTTCCGGACGGGGTCAGCCCCAGCATTTT. Translating it yields CATSRDLSGRGQPQHF.

The chain links TRBV28 to TRBJ1-5; TRBD1 aligns across 7 bases. V gave up 2 bases and J gave up 7 bases; unmatched junction bases: 11. This CDR3 comprises 16 residues. Germline values: CDR1 MDHEN, CDR2 SYDVKM. The CDR3 DNA follows: TGTGCCAGCAGTTTACGTATAGGGGGCGGGGGGCAGCCCCAGCATTTT. Protein: CASSLRIGGGGQPQHF.